This T cell receptor beta chain was retrieved from a study of blood T cell repertoires in COVID-19. Study as a whole: Acute-phase and convalescent COVID-19 samples originated in the United States, Italy and Spain. PBMCs, B-cell-depleted T cells, or T cells were the source of the cDNA or gDNA that made up the material.

In Seattle, patients joined the study during active infection and were tracked longitudinally. The V and J ends lost 5 bases and 5 bases respectively, with 12 bases between them. The CDR3 length is 13 residues. The germline V gene has CDR1 PRHDT and CDR2 FYEKMQ (reference sequence). The table came from immunoSEQ multiplex PCR; TCRdb's copy has only in-frame clones and leaves some out. The sample contains roughly 480,000 clones, 75% to 90% of which appear only once. This chain links TRBV13 with TRBJ1-2, with a possible D match to TRBD1 (5 bases). The sequencing sample was made of peripheral blood. The TCR was taken from a man aged 18 to 29 with COVID-19, enrolled during active disease. This CDR3 reads CASSPGGTYGYTF. CDR3 coding DNA: TGTGCCAGCAGCCCCGGGGGAACATATGGCTACACCTTC.